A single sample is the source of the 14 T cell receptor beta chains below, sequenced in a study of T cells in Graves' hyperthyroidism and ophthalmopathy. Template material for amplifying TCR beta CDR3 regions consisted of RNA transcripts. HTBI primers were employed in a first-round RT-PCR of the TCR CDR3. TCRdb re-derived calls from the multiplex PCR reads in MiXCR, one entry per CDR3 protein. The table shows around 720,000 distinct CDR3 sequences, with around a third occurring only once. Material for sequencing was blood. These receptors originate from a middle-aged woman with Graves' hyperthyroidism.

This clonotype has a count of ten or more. The DNA for the CDR3 is TGTGCCAGCAGTCTTCCCCCAGCGGAAGCTTTCTTT. Residues: CASSLPPAEAFF. The J gene is TRBJ1-1, the V gene TRBV12-3 or TRBV12-4; no reliable D call. Trimming stripped 5 bases from V and 8 bases from J, with 12 bases between. The CDR3 consists of 12 residues.

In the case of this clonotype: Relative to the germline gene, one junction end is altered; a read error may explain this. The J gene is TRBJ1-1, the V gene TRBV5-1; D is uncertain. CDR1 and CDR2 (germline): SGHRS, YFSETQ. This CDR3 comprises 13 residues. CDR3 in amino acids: CASSSLRNTEASF. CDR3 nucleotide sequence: TGCGCCAGCAGCTCTCTCAGGAACACTGAAGCTTCCTTT.

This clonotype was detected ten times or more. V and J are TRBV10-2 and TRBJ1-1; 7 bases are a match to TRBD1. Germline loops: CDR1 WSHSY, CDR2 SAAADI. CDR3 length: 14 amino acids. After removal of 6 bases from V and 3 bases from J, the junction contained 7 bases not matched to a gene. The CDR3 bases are TGCGCCAGCAGGGAGGAGGGGGCGGACACTGAAGCTTTCTTT. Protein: CASREEGADTEAFF.

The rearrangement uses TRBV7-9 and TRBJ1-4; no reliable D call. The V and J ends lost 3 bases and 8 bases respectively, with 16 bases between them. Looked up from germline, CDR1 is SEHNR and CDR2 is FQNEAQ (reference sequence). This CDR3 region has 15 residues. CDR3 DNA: TGTGCCAGCAGCTTGGCCCCTCTTTCAAACGAAAAACTGTTTTTT. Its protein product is CASSLAPLSNEKLFF.

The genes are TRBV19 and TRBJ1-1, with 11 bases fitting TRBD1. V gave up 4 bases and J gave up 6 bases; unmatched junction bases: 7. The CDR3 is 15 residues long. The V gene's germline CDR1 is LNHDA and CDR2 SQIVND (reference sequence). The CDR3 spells CASSTQGQGAAEAFF. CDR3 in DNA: TGTGCCAGTAGTACCCAAGGACAGGGGGCCGCTGAAGCTTTCTTT.

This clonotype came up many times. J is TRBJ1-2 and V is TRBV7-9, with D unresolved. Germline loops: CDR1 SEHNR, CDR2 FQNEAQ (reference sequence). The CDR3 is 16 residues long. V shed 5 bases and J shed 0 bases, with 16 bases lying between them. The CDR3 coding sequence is TGTGCCAGCAGCCCCGCCGGGTGGGAAGCTAACTATGGCTACACCTTC. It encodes CASSPAGWEANYGYTF.

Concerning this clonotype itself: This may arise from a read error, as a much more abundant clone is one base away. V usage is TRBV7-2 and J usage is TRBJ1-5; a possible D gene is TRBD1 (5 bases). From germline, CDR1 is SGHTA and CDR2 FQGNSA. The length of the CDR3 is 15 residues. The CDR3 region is CASSTGQGMNQPQPF. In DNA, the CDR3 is TGTGCCAGCAGCACGGGGCAAGGGATGAATCAGCCCCAGCCTTTT.

In DNA form, the CDR3 reads TGTGCCATCAGTTTTTCCCAGCCAGGGGATGGCTACACCTTC. Its translation: CAISFSQPGDGYTF. The J gene is TRBJ1-2, the V gene TRBV10-3; weak D call: TRBD1 (6 bases). The CDR3 runs 14 residues. Germline CDR1 reads ENHRY; CDR2 reads SYGVKD. Trimming removed 5 bases at V and 6 bases at J, with 16 bases between.

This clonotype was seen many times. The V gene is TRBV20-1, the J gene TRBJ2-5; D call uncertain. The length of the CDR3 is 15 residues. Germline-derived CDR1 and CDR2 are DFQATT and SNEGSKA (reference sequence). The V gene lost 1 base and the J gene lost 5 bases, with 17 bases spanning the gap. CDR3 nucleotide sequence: TGCAGTGCTAGAGGAAGGGTTGCGATCGGGGAGACCCAGTACTTC. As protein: CSARGRVAIGETQYF.

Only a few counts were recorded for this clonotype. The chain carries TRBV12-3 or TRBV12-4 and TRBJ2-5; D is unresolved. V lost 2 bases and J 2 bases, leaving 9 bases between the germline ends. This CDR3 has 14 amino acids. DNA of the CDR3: TGTGCCAGCAGTTTAAAGCTGAGACAAGAGACCCAGTACTTC. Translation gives CASSLKLRQETQYF.

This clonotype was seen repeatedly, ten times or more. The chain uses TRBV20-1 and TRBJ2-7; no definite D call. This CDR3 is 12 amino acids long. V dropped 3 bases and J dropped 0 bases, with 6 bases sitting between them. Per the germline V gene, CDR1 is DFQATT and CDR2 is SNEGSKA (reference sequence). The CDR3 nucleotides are TGCAGTGCTAGTCATGACTCCTACGAGCAGTACTTC. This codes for CSASHDSYEQYF.

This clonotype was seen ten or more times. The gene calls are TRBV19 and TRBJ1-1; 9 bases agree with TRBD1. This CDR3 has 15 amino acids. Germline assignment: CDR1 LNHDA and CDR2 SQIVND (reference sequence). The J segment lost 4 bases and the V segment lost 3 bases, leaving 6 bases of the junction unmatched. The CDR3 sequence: CASSIGQGIATEAFF. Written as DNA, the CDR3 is TGTGCCAGTAGTATCGGACAGGGGATCGCCACTGAAGCTTTCTTT.

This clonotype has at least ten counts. The CDR3 sequence: CATSRAQGIGYEQYF. In DNA, the CDR3 is TGTGCCACCAGCAGAGCACAGGGGATAGGCTACGAGCAGTACTTC. The chain carries TRBV15 and TRBJ2-7; 7 nucleotides agree with TRBD1. Losses at the gene ends were 1 base for V and 3 bases for J; bases not matched to a gene: 6. Germline V gene sequence: CDR1 LNHNV, CDR2 YYDKDF (reference sequence). The CDR3 is 15 residues long.

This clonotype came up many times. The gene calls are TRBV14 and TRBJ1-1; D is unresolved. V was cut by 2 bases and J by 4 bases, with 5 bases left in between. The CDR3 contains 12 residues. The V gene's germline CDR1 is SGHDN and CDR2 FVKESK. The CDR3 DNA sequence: TGTGCCAGCAGCCAAAGGAGCACTGAAGCTTTCTTT. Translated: CASSQRSTEAFF.